What follows are 6 T cell receptor beta chains derived from one specimen sequenced in a study of T cells in Graves' hyperthyroidism and ophthalmopathy. Researchers took RNA transcripts and amplified the TCR beta CDR3 regions from them. Using the HTBI primer set, a first-round RT-PCR was run on the TCR CDR3. TCRdb re-called the multiplex PCR reads with MiXCR, one entry per CDR3 protein. The sample has hundreds of thousands of distinct CDR3 sequences, about 15% seen once. Sequencing input: blood. The receptors derive from a woman in her 30s with Graves' hyperthyroidism that later progressed to Graves' ophthalmopathy.

V usage is TRBV4-1 and J usage is TRBJ1-5; D is ambiguous. The CDR3 runs to 13 residues. Germline assignment: CDR1 MGHRA and CDR2 YSYEKL. Trimming removed 4 bases from V and 5 bases from J, with 9 bases in between. CDR3 amino acids: CASSLSIYQPQHF. The CDR3 region has the DNA TGCGCCAGCAGCCTATCGATCTATCAGCCCCAGCATTTT.

The rearrangement joins TRBV7-2 to TRBJ2-7, with TRBD1 matching 7 bases. The CDR3 covers 14 residues. J gave up 3 bases and V 3 bases, and 5 bases lay outside the gene matches. Germline V gene lookup returns CDR1 SGHTA and CDR2 FQGNSA. CDR3 loop: CASSLGQIFYEQYF. DNA for the CDR3: TGTGCCAGCAGCTTGGGACAGATTTTCTACGAGCAGTACTTC.

This clonotype has a count of ten or more. V and J are TRBV7-2 and TRBJ2-7; 8 bases are a match to TRBD2. Germline V gene lookup returns CDR1 SGHTA and CDR2 FQGNSA. The CDR3 loop spans 16 amino acids. The V gene end was trimmed by 5 bases and the J gene end by 2 bases; junction bases not matched to a gene: 11. The CDR3 protein is CASSPWSLAGTYEQYF. In DNA, the CDR3 is TGTGCCAGCAGCCCATGGTCCTTAGCGGGAACCTACGAGCAGTACTTC.

This clonotype was picked up many times. The rearrangement links TRBV5-6 to TRBJ1-1; TRBD1 matches 7 bases. Germline loops: CDR1 SGHDT, CDR2 YYEEEE. The V and J ends lost 3 bases and 1 base, in that order; junction bases with no gene match: 12. This CDR3 has 17 residues. CDR3 sequence: CASSSRSRRTGNTEAFF. CDR3 bases: TGTGCCAGCAGCTCGCGTTCAAGAAGGACAGGGAACACTGAAGCTTTCTTT.

On this clonotype itself: Relative to the germline gene, one junction end is altered; a read error may explain this. The V call is TRBV14, the J call TRBJ1-6; tentative D call: TRBD1 (5 bases). Germline assignment: CDR1 SGHDN and CDR2 FVKESK. This CDR3 spans 16 amino acids. Here the CDR3 DNA reads TGTGCCGGCAGCCAAGCGGGGCGGCACTTAGGTTCACCCCTCCACTTT. Translated: CAGSQAGRHLGSPLHF.

This clonotype occurred a few times. V usage is TRBV10-3 and J usage is TRBJ2-1, with D possibly matching TRBD2 (6 bases). The germline V and J ends were trimmed by 3 bases and 1 base, with 7 bases remaining between them. The CDR3 consists of 14 residues. Germline-derived CDR1 and CDR2 are ENHRY and SYGVKD. CDR3 DNA sequence: TGTGCCATCAGTGATGGGACTTCCTACAATGAGCAGTTCTTC. Amino acid sequence: CAISDGTSYNEQFF.